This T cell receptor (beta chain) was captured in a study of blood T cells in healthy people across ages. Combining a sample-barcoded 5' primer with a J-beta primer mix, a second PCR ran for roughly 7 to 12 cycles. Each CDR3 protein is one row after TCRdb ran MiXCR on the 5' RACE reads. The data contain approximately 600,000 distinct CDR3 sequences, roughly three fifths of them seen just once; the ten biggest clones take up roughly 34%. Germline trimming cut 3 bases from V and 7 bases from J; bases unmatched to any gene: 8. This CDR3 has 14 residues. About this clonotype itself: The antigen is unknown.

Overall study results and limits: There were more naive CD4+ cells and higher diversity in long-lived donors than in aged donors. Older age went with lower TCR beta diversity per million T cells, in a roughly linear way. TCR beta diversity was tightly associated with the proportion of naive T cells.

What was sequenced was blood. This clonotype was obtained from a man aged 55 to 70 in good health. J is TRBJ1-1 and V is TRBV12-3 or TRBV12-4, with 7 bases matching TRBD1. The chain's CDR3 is CASSLGDRVSEAFF. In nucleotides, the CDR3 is TGTGCCAGCAGTTTGGGTGACAGGGTCAGTGAAGCTTTCTTT.